This T cell receptor delta chain appears in the sequencing data of a study of gamma-delta T cells after stem cell transplantation. The CDR3 runs 18 residues. The junction had 15 bases not matched to a gene; V was cut back by 0 bases and J by 4 bases. CDR1 and CDR2 (germline): GEAIGNYY, EKD. TCRdb redid the clone calls on the RT-PCR reads with CATT. The sample records 2,000 to 2,500 delta-chain clones, approximately 1.2% being singletons. This clone was observed a handful of times. This DNA's translation differs at residue 6 from TCRdb's protein, which comes from a much larger clone; a read error is likely, and the protein shown is translated from the DNA.

The chain joins TRDV2 to TRDJ1; 8 positions match TRDD3. Sequencing was performed on gamma-delta T cells. The TCR sequence derives from a human donor. It is not recorded whose cells these are; they may come from a transplant donor. In DNA, the CDR3 is TGTGCCTGTGACACCATACGGGGACTGGGGATACATGGCGATAAACTCATCTTT. This sequence encodes CACDTIRGLGIHGDKLIF.